This T cell receptor beta chain derives from a study of T cells in Graves' hyperthyroidism and ophthalmopathy. Amplification targeted TCR beta CDR3 regions from RNA transcripts. With the HTBI primer set, the TCR CDR3 went through a first round of RT-PCR. TCRdb analysed the multiplex PCR reads with MiXCR anew, one entry per CDR3 protein. The sample yields approximately 520,000 distinct CDR3 sequences, 20% seen once. The hyperthyroidism was newly diagnosed and had lasted under 2 months; the patients were aged 18 to 65. Germline V CDR1 and CDR2: MNHEY, SVGAGI. The CDR3 loop spans 15 amino acids. Trimming removed 2 bases from V and 0 bases from J, with 11 bases in between.

J is TRBJ2-7 and V is TRBV6-5, with D perhaps TRBD2 (5 bases). Sequenced input: blood. The TCR was taken from a man between 18 and 35 years old with Graves' hyperthyroidism. CDR3 nucleotide sequence: TGTGCCAGCAGTTACGGGAGTAGGAGCTCCTACGAGCAGTACTTC. This codes for CASSYGSRSSYEQYF.